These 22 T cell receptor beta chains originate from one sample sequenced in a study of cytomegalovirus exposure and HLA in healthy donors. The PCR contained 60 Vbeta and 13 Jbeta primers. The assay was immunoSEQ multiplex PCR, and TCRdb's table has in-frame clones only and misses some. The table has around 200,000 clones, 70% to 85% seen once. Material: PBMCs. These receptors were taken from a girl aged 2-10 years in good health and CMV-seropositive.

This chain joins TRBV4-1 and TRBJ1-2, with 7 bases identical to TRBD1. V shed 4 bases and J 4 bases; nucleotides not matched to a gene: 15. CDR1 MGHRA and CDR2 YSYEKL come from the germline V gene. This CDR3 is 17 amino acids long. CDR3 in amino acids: CASSPPGELEGAYGYTF. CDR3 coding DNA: TGCGCCAGCAGCCCCCCGGGAGAGTTGGAGGGGGCCTATGGCTACACCTTC.

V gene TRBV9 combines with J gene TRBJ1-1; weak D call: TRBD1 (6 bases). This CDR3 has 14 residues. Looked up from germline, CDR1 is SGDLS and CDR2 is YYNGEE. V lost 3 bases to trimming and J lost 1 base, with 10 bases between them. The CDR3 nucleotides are TGTGCCAGCAGCGAGACAGGCGGGAACACTGAAGCTTTCTTT. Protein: CASSETGGNTEAFF.

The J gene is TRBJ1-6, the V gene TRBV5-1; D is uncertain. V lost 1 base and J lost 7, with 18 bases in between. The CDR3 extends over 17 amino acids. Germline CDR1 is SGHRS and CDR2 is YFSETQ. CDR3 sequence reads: CASSLLGLKTWNSPLHF. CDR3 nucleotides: TGCGCCAGCAGCTTGTTGGGTCTCAAGACTTGGAATTCACCCCTCCACTTT. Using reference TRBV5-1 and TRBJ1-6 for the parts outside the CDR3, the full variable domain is KAGVTQTPRYLIKTRGQQVTLSCSPISGHRSVSWYQQTPGQGLQFLFEYFSETQRNKGNFPGRFSGRQFSNSRSEMNVSTLELGDSALYLCASSLLGLKTWNSPLHFGNGTRLTVT.

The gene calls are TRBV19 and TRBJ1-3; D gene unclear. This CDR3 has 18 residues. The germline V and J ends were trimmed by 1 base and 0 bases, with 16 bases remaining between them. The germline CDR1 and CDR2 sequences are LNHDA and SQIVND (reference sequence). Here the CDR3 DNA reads TGTGCCAGTAGTATAGTAAAACAGCTCACCATCTCTGGAAACACCATATATTTT. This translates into CASSIVKQLTISGNTIYF.

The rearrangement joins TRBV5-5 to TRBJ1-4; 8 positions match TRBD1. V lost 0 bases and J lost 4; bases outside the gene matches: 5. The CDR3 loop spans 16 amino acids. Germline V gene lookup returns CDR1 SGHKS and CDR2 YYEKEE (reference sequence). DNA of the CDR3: TGTGCCAGCAGCTTGGGCTACAGGGGGAGTAATGAAAAACTGTTTTTT. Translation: CASSLGYRGSNEKLFF.

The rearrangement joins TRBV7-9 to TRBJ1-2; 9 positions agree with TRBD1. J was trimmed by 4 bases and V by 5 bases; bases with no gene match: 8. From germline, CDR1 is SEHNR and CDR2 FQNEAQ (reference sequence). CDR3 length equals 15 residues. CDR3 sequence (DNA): TGTGCCAGCAGCCCCGGACAGGGGCAGGGCTATGGCTACACCTTC. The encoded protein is CASSPGQGQGYGYTF.

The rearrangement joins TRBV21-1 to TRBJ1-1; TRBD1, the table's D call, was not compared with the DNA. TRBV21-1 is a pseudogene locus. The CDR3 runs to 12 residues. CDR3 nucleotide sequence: TGTGCCAGACAGGGGATGAACACTGAAGCTTTCTTT. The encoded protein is CARQGMNTEAFF.

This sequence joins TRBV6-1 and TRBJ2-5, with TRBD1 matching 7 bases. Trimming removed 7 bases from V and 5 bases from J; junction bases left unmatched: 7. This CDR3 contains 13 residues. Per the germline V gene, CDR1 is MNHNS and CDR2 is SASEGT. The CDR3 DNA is TGTGCCAGCATGAGACAGGGCGGGGAGACCCAGTACTTC. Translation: CASMRQGGETQYF.

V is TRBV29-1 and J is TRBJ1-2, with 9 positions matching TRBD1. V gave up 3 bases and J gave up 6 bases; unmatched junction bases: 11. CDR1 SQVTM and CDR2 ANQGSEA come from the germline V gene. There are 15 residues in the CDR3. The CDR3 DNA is TGCAGCGTTGAGCGGGACAGGGCACGGCGGGATGGCTACACCTTC. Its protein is CSVERDRARRDGYTF.

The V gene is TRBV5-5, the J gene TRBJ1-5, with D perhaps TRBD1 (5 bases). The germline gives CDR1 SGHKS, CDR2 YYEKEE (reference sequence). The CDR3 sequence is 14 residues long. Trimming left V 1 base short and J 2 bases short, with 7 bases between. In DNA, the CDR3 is TGTGCCAGCAGCTTGATAGGGGGCAATCAGCCCCAGCATTTT. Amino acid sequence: CASSLIGGNQPQHF.

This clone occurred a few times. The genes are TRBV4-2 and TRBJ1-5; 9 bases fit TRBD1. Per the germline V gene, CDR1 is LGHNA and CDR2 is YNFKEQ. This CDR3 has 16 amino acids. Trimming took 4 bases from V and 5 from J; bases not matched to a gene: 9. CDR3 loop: CASSRDRGEGDQPQHF. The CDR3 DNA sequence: TGTGCCAGCAGCCGAGACAGGGGGGAAGGTGATCAGCCCCAGCATTTT.

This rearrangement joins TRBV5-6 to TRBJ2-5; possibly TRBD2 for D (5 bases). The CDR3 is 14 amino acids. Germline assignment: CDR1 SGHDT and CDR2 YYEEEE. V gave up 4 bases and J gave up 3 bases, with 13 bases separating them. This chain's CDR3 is CASSHLRGEETQYF. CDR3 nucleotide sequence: TGTGCCAGCAGCCACCTCCGGGGAGAAGAGACCCAGTACTTC. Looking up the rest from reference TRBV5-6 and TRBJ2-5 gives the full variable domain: DAGVTQSPTHLIKTRGQQVTLRCSPKSGHDTVSWYQQALGQGPQFIFQYYEEEERQRGNFPDRFSGHQFPNYSSELNVNALLLGDSALYLCASSHLRGEETQYFGPGTRLLVL.

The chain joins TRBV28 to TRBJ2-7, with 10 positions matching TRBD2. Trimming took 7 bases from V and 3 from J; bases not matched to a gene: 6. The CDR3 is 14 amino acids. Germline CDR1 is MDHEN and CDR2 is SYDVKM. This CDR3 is CASTDLAGDYEQYF. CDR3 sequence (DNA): TGTGCCAGCACCGATCTAGCGGGAGACTACGAGCAGTACTTC.

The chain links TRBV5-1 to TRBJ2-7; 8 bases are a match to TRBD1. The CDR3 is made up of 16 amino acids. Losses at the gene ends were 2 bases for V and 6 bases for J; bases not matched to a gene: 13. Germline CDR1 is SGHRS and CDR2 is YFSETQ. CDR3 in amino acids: CASSFDPGQGEFEQYF. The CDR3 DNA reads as TGCGCCAGCAGCTTCGACCCCGGACAGGGAGAGTTCGAGCAGTACTTC.

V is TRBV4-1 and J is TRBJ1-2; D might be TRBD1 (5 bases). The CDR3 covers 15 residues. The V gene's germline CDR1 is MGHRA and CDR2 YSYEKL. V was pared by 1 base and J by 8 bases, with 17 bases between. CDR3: CASSQVARVQSGYTF. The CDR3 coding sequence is TGCGCCAGCAGCCAAGTCGCCAGGGTGCAGAGCGGCTACACCTTC.

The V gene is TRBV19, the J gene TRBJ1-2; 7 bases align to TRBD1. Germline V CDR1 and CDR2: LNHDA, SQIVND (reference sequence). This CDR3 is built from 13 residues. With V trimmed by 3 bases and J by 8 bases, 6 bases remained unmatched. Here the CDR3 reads CASSIEGALGYTF. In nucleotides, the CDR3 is TGTGCCAGTAGTATCGAGGGGGCGCTCGGCTACACCTTC.

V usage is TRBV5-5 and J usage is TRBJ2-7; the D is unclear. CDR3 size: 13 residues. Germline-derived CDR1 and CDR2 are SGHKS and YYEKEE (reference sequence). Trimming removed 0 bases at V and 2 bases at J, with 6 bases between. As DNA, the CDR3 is TGTGCCAGCAGCTTGGCCGGTCCCTACGAGCAGTACTTC. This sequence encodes CASSLAGPYEQYF.

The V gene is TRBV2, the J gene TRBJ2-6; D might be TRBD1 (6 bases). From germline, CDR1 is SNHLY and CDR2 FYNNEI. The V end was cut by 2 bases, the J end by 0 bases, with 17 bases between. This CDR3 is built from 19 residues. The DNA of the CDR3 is TGTGCCAGCAGTGAACGCCGGACAGCCCGACGCTCTGGGGCCAACGTCCTGACTTTC. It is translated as CASSERRTARRSGANVLTF.

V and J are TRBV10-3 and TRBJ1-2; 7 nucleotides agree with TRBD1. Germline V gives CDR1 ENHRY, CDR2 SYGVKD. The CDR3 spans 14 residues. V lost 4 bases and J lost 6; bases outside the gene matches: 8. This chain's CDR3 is CAISVQRQGDGYTF. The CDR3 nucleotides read TGTGCCATCAGTGTTCAGAGACAGGGAGATGGCTACACCTTC.

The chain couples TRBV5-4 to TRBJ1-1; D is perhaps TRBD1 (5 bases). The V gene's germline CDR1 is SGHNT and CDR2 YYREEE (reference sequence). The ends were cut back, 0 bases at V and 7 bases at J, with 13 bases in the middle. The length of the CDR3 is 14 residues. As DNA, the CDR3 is TGTGCCAGCAGCTTGGGGGGGGTTATTGGTGAAGCTTTCTTT. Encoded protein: CASSLGGVIGEAFF. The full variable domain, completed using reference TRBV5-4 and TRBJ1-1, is ETGVTQSPTHLIKTRGQQVTLRCSSQSGHNTVSWYQQALGQGPQFIFQYYREEENGRGNFPPRFSGLQFPNYSSELNVNALELDDSALYLCASSLGGVIGEAFFGQGTRLTVV.

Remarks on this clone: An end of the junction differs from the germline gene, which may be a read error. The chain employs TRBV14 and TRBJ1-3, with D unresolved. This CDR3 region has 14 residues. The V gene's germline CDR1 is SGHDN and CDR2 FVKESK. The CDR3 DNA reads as TGTGCCAGCAGCCCTACTCGGACTGGACACACCATATATTTT. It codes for CASSPTRTGHTIYF.

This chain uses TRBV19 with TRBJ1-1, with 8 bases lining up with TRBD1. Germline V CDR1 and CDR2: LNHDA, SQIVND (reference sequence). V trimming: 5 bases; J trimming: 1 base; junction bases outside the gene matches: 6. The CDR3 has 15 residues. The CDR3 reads CASSVITGGNTEAFF. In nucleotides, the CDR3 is TGTGCCAGTAGTGTGATTACAGGGGGGAACACTGAAGCTTTCTTT.